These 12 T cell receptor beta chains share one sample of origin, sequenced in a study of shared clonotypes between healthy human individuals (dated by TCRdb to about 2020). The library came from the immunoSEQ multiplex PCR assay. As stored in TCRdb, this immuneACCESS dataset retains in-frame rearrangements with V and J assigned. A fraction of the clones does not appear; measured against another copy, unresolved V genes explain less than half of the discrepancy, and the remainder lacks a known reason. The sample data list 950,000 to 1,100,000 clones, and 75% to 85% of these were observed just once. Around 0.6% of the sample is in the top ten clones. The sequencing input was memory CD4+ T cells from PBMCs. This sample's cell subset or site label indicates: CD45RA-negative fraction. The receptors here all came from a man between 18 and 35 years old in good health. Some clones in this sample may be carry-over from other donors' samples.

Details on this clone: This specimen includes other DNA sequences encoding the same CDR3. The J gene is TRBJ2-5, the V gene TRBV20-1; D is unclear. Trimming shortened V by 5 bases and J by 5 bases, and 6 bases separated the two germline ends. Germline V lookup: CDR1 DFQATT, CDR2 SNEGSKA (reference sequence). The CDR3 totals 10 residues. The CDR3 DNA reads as TGCAGTGCTTTAGGGGAGACCCAGTACTTC. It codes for CSALGETQYF.

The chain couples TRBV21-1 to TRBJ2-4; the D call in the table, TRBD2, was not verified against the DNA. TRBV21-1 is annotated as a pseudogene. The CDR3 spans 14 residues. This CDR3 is CASSKHREGGIQYF. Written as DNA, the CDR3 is TGTGCCAGCAGCAAACACCGGGAAGGCGGCATTCAGTACTTC.

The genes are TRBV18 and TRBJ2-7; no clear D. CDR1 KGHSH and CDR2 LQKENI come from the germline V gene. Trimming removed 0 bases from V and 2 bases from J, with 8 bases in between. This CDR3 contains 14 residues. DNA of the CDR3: TGTGCCAGCTCACCACCTTCGAAAACCTACGAGCAGTACTTC. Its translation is CASSPPSKTYEQYF.

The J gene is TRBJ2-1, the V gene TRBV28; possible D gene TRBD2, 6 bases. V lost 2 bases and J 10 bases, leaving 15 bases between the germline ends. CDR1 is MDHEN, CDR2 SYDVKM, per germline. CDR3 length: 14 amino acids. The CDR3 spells CASSLAGPVKEQFF. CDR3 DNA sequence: TGTGCCAGCAGTTTAGCGGGACCGGTTAAAGAGCAGTTCTTC.

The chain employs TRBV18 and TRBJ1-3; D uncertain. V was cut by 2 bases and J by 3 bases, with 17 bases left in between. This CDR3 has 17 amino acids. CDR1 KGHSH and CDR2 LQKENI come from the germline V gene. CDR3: CASSPIKGVVLGNTIYF. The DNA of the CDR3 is TGTGCCAGCTCACCAATAAAGGGAGTAGTTCTTGGAAACACCATATATTTT.

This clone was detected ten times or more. The CDR3 loop reads CSVAGQGAWGETQYF. The DNA for the CDR3 is TGCAGCGTGGCGGGACAGGGGGCATGGGGGGAGACCCAGTACTTC. The chain employs TRBV29-1 and TRBJ2-5; TRBD1 matches 12 bases. V shed 6 bases, J shed 5 bases, and the junction held 10 bases outside the gene matches. Germline assignment: CDR1 SQVTM and CDR2 ANQGSEA. This CDR3 contains 15 residues.

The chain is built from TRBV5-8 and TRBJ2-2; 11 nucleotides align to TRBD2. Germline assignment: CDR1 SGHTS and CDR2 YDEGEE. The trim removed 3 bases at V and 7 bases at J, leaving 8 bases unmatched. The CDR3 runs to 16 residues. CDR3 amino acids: CASSSPGTSGGGELFF. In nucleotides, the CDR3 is TGTGCCAGCAGCTCCCCCGGGACTAGCGGCGGCGGGGAGCTGTTTTTT.

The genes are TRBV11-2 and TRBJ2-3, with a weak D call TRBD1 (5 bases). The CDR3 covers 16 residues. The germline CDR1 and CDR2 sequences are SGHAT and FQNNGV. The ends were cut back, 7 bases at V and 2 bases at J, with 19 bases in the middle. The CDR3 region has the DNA TGTGCCAGCACCAAAAGCAGGGTGCGAAACACAGATACGCAGTATTTT. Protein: CASTKSRVRNTDTQYF.

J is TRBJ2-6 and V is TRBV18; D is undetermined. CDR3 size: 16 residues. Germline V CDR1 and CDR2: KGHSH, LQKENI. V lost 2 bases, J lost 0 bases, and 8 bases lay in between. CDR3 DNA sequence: TGTGCCAGCTCACCAAGACTTTCCTCTGGGGCCAACGTCCTGACTTTC. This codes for CASSPRLSSGANVLTF.

CDR3 protein: CASSQEGSFYSGNTIYF. The CDR3 DNA reads as TGCGCCAGCAGCCAAGAAGGGTCGTTCTACTCTGGAAACACCATATATTTT. The genes are TRBV4-1 and TRBJ1-3; D call uncertain. The CDR3 is 17 amino acids. The germline CDR1 and CDR2 sequences are MGHRA and YSYEKL. Trimming left V 0 bases short and J 0 bases short, with 12 bases between.

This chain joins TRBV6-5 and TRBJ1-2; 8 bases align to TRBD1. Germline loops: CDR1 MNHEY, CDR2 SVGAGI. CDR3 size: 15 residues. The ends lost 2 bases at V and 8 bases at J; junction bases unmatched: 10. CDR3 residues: CASSYADSGQGGYTF. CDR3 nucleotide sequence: TGTGCCAGCAGTTACGCAGACTCTGGACAGGGAGGCTACACCTTC.

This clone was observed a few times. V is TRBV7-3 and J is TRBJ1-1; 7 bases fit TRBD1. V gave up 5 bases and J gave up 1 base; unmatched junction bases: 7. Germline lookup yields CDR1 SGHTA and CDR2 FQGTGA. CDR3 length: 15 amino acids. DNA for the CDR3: TGTGCCAGCAGCCCTACAGGGGCGCCGAACACTGAAGCTTTCTTT. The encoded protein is CASSPTGAPNTEAFF.